The 4 T cell receptor beta chains in this list originate from one sample, sequenced in a study of T cell repertoires in cytomegalovirus infection. TCRdb passed the reads through MiXCR, listing each CDR3 protein once. The profile shows more than 150,000 distinct CDR3 sequences, over 25% of them singletons. The sequencing sample was made of PBMCs. These receptors all stem from a human donor in good health (CMV status not recorded). Some clones in this sample may be carry-over from other donors' samples.

This clonotype was picked up a small number of times. The rearrangement uses TRBV11-2 and TRBJ2-5; 14 bases are a match to TRBD2. V shed 4 bases, J shed 5 bases, and the junction held 9 bases outside the gene matches. The CDR3 sequence is 17 residues long. CDR1 and CDR2 (germline): SGHAT, FQNNGV. CDR3 residues: CASSSPPGTSGGETQYF. CDR3 nucleotide sequence: TGTGCCAGCAGCTCCCCGCCCGGGACTAGCGGGGGTGAGACCCAGTACTTC.

J is TRBJ2-5 and V is TRBV5-1; 10 bases fit TRBD1. Looked up from germline, CDR1 is SGHRS and CDR2 is YFSETQ. The CDR3 contains 15 residues. The V segment lost 7 bases and the J segment 0 bases; nucleotides outside the gene matches: 6. The CDR3 loop is CASARDRGDQETQYF. DNA of the CDR3: TGCGCCAGCGCCCGGGACAGGGGCGACCAAGAGACCCAGTACTTC.

This clonotype was counted a few times. The V gene is TRBV20-1, the J gene TRBJ2-7; TRBD2 agrees at 7 bases. The germline V gene has CDR1 DFQATT and CDR2 SNEGSKA (reference sequence). The ends lost 3 bases at V and 2 bases at J; junction bases unmatched: 10. The CDR3 extends over 15 amino acids. The CDR3 DNA reads as TGCAGTGCTAGGATCCCTCTCAGCGGGGCCTACGAGCAGTACTTC. As protein: CSARIPLSGAYEQYF.

With regard to this clonotype: A much larger clone lies one base from this, so it may be a read error. The chain is built from TRBV6-2 or TRBV6-3 and TRBJ1-2; D is ambiguous. Between the trimmed V and J ends, which lost 5 bases and 3 bases, there was a span of 4 bases. Germline V gene lookup returns CDR1 MNHEY and CDR2 SVGEGT. The CDR3 is 11 amino acids. Here the CDR3 reads CASSRYYGYTF. The CDR3 DNA reads TGTGCCAGCAGTCGCTACTATGGCTACACCTTC.